Below, 25 T cell receptor beta chains from the same sample are listed, as sequenced in a study of CD8 T cells in ankylosing spondylitis. Study-wide results and limits: Ankylosing spondylitis blood seemed to carry a telltale TCR beta motif made of under 10 highly homologous variants.

These receptors have no known antigen. TCRdb reprocessed the 5' RACE reads via MiXCR and lists one record per CDR3 protein. Altogether about 500,000 distinct CDR3 sequences are present, less than 6% being singletons, with the ten largest covering roughly 3.5%. Material: blood, either unsorted or a sorted T cell fraction (not recorded which). These receptors originate from a male donor with ankylosing spondylitis.

Ten or more counts support this clonotype. V and J are TRBV5-1 and TRBJ1-2; 11 bases are a match to TRBD1. The CDR3 covers 15 residues. Trimming at V came to 4 bases and at J to 3 bases, leaving 5 bases not matched to a gene. Germline lookup yields CDR1 SGHRS and CDR2 YFSETQ. This CDR3 reads CASSLGQGDDYGYTF. DNA of the CDR3: TGCGCCAGCAGCCTGGGACAGGGGGACGACTATGGCTACACCTTC.

This chain connects TRBV11-1 to TRBJ2-5; 10 bases line up with TRBD2. V trimming: 0 bases; J trimming: 5 bases; junction bases outside the gene matches: 15. The CDR3 sequence is 19 residues long. Germline V gene lookup returns CDR1 SGHAT and CDR2 FQDESV (reference sequence). This CDR3 is CASSLAYSGRAIMTETQYF. The CDR3 DNA sequence: TGTGCCAGCAGCTTAGCGTACAGCGGGAGGGCCATAATGACTGAGACCCAGTACTTC.

The chain joins TRBV29-1 to TRBJ2-1; the D gene is possibly TRBD1 (6 bases). V gave up 7 bases and J gave up 1 base, with 14 bases separating them. Germline CDR1 is SQVTM and CDR2 is ANQGSEA. The CDR3 loop spans 14 amino acids. Here the CDR3 reads CSAGQRLSYNEQFF. CDR3 nucleotides: TGCAGCGCTGGACAGCGATTATCCTACAATGAGCAGTTCTTC.

About this clonotype itself: A read error may be the cause here, since a much bigger clone is one base away. The rearrangement links TRBV6-6 to TRBJ2-7, with a tentative D call TRBD2 (6 bases). Germline lookup yields CDR1 MNHNY and CDR2 SVGAGI (reference sequence). This CDR3 comprises 13 residues. CDR3 sequence reads: CASARLANYDQYF. Here the CDR3 DNA reads TGTGCCAGCGCCCGGCTAGCGAACTACGATCAGTACTTC.

Many counts were recorded for this clonotype. The genes are TRBV20-1 and TRBJ1-5; D might be TRBD1 (6 bases). The CDR3 covers 13 residues. Trimming pared 5 bases from V and 5 bases from J, leaving 13 bases between. Germline CDR1 and CDR2: DFQATT and SNEGSKA (reference sequence). The CDR3 DNA is TGCAGTGCTTCCTGGGCAGGGGATCAGCCCCAGCATTTT. This translates into CSASWAGDQPQHF.

This clonotype has more than one count but fewer than ten. The J gene is TRBJ2-1, the V gene TRBV7-3; TRBD2 matches 12 bases. The CDR3 has 15 amino acids. From germline, CDR1 is SGHTA and CDR2 FQGTGA. V shed 3 bases and J 8 bases; nucleotides not matched to a gene: 5. The CDR3 here is CASSFLAGGLHEQFF. The CDR3 DNA follows: TGTGCCAGCAGCTTTCTAGCGGGGGGGCTCCATGAGCAGTTCTTC.

There are many counts of this clonotype. The V call is TRBV12-3 or TRBV12-4, the J call TRBJ1-3; D not certain. The V end lost 8 bases, the J end lost 4 bases, and 12 bases lay between the germline ends. The CDR3 spans 13 residues. As DNA, the CDR3 is TGTGCCAGCTGCTTTAGGCCCGGAAACACCATATATTTT. Amino acid sequence: CASCFRPGNTIYF.

Only a few counts were recorded for this clonotype. V is TRBV27 and J is TRBJ2-1; 8 bases are shared with TRBD1. The CDR3 length is 13 residues. Germline V gene lookup returns CDR1 MNHEY and CDR2 SMNVEV (reference sequence). Trimming removed 7 bases from V and 8 bases from J; junction bases left unmatched: 7. The DNA of the CDR3 is TGTGCCAGCACACAGACAGGGGTTCATGAGCAGTTCTTC. Residues: CASTQTGVHEQFF.

This clonotype was found many times. The chain joins TRBV20-1 to TRBJ1-3, with D hard to call. Per germline, CDR1 DFQATT and CDR2 SNEGSKA (reference sequence). The CDR3 extends over 14 amino acids. Trimming left V 0 bases short and J 9 bases short, with 15 bases between. This chain's CDR3 is CSARDPLIGATIYF. CDR3 in DNA: TGCAGTGCTAGAGACCCTCTCATCGGAGCCACCATATATTTT.

This clonotype occurred a few times. The chain is built from TRBV30 and TRBJ1-1; D unresolved. Trimming cost V 0 bases and J 4 bases, with 6 bases left between them. Germline CDR1 and CDR2: GTSNPN and SVGIG (reference sequence). The CDR3 runs to 12 residues. CDR3 sequence reads: CAWSVGATEAFF. CDR3 in DNA: TGTGCCTGGAGTGTAGGAGCCACTGAAGCTTTCTTT.

This clonotype was seen at least ten times. The gene calls are TRBV7-2 and TRBJ2-7, with 7 bases matching TRBD2. The CDR3 has 15 residues. The junction had 4 bases not matched to a gene; V was cut back by 2 bases and J by 0 bases. From germline, CDR1 is SGHTA and CDR2 FQGNSA. The CDR3 bases are TGTGCCAGCAGCTTAAGCGGGATAAGCTCCTACGAGCAGTACTTC. Translating gives CASSLSGISSYEQYF.

This clonotype was detected ten times or more. The rearrangement uses TRBV5-1 and TRBJ1-2; no firm D call. Germline V lookup: CDR1 SGHRS, CDR2 YFSETQ. The CDR3 is 13 amino acids. Trimming shortened V by 0 bases and J by 3 bases, and 6 bases separated the two germline ends. DNA for the CDR3: TGCGCCAGCAGCTTGGAGCAGGACTATGGCTACACCTTC. It specifies CASSLEQDYGYTF. The full variable domain, its missing parts supplied by reference TRBV5-1 and TRBJ1-2, is KAGVTQTPRYLIKTRGQQVTLSCSPISGHRSVSWYQQTPGQGLQFLFEYFSETQRNKGNFPGRFSGRQFSNSRSEMNVSTLELGDSALYLCASSLEQDYGYTFGSGTRLTVV.

This clonotype was found many times. The chain recombines TRBV20-1 with TRBJ2-7; 9 bases fit TRBD1. The V and J ends lost 6 bases and 7 bases, in that order; junction bases with no gene match: 10. CDR3 length equals 13 residues. The V gene's germline CDR1 is DFQATT and CDR2 SNEGSKA (reference sequence). The chain's CDR3 is CSAPGQGREEQYF. The CDR3 region has the DNA TGCAGTGCCCCGGGACAGGGACGTGAGGAGCAGTACTTC.

This clonotype was picked up many times. The rearrangement joins TRBV7-3 to TRBJ2-3; D unresolved. The germline V gene encodes CDR1 SGHTA and CDR2 FQGTGA. V lost 5 bases, J lost 5 bases, and 11 bases lay in between. The CDR3 spans 13 residues. In DNA, the CDR3 is TGTGCCAGCAGCCCCCGACTGGGAGATACGCAGTATTTT. Translated: CASSPRLGDTQYF.

The table lists this clonotype with many counts. The J gene is TRBJ2-1, the V gene TRBV4-3, with D possibly called TRBD1 or TRBD2 (6 bases each). Trimming stripped 4 bases from V and 7 bases from J, with 11 bases between. The CDR3 length is 13 residues. Germline V gene sequence: CDR1 LGHNA, CDR2 YSLEER. The CDR3 bases are TGCGCCAGCAGCCGGGGGGCCTGGAATGAGCAGTTCTTC. It translates to CASSRGAWNEQFF.

This clonotype came up a few times. V gene TRBV3-1 combines with J gene TRBJ1-2, with D possibly TRBD1 on 5 matching bases. This CDR3 region has 14 residues. V was clipped by 4 bases and J by 2 bases, with 11 bases between them. CDR1 and CDR2 (germline): LGHDT, YNNKEL (reference sequence). The CDR3 spells CASSPEHRNYGYTF. The CDR3 DNA sequence: TGTGCCAGCAGCCCCGAACACAGGAACTATGGCTACACCTTC. The full variable domain, in which reference TRBV3-1 and TRBJ1-2 provide the parts outside the CDR3, is DTAVSQTPKYLVTQMGNDKSIKCEQNLGHDTMYWYKQDSKKFLKIMFSYNNKELIINETVPNRFSPKSPDKAHLNLHINSLELGDSAVYFCASSPEHRNYGYTFGSGTRLTVV.

This clonotype was counted at least ten times. The chain employs TRBV20-1 and TRBJ2-2, with 12 bases identical to TRBD2. The length of the CDR3 is 17 residues. Germline CDR1 DFQATT, CDR2 SNEGSKA (reference sequence). Unmatched junction bases numbered 8, after V lost 2 bases and J lost 4 bases. The CDR3 here is CSARRLAGGPGTGELFF. The CDR3 nucleotides are TGCAGTGCTAGACGCCTAGCGGGGGGGCCGGGCACCGGGGAGCTGTTTTTT.

This clonotype was seen repeatedly, ten times or more. This chain links TRBV3-1 with TRBJ1-1; the D gene is possibly TRBD1 (5 bases). Trimming removed 1 base at V and 5 bases at J, with 11 bases between. In germline, CDR1 is LGHDT, CDR2 YNNKEL (reference sequence). CDR3 size: 14 residues. The CDR3 coding sequence is TGTGCCAGCAGCCAAGTTTTCGGGGGAACTGAAGCTTTCTTT. It is translated as CASSQVFGGTEAFF.

This clonotype was counted ten times or more. This chain links TRBV18 with TRBJ1-4; no reliable D call. Trimming removed 5 bases at V and 8 bases at J, with 9 bases between. There are 12 residues in the CDR3. In germline, CDR1 is KGHSH, CDR2 LQKENI. The DNA for the CDR3 is TGTGCCAGCTCAGAGGGTCGCGAAAAACTGTTTTTT. Translated: CASSEGREKLFF.

CDR3 region: CASSFSSPVSEQFF. DNA of the CDR3: TGCGCCAGCAGCTTTAGTAGCCCGGTGAGTGAGCAGTTCTTC. The chain is built from TRBV5-1 and TRBJ2-1; D ambiguous. There are 14 residues in the CDR3. Germline V lookup: CDR1 SGHRS, CDR2 YFSETQ. V was clipped by 2 bases and J by 9 bases, with 15 bases between them. The variable domain in full, completed from reference TRBV5-1 and TRBJ2-1, reads KAGVTQTPRYLIKTRGQQVTLSCSPISGHRSVSWYQQTPGQGLQFLFEYFSETQRNKGNFPGRFSGRQFSNSRSEMNVSTLELGDSALYLCASSFSSPVSEQFFGPGTRLTVL.

This clonotype has ten or more counts. This sequence joins TRBV29-1 and TRBJ2-3; D gene uncertain. Germline values: CDR1 SQVTM, CDR2 ANQGSEA. V gave up 3 bases and J gave up 3 bases, with 13 bases separating them. The CDR3 has 14 residues. The CDR3, as DNA: TGCAGCGTTGATCATCCAGTAAGGACAGATACGCAGTATTTT. This sequence encodes CSVDHPVRTDTQYF.

V usage is TRBV28 and J usage is TRBJ2-1; 13 nucleotides line up with TRBD2. This CDR3 contains 13 residues. Germline CDR1 and CDR2: MDHEN and SYDVKM. Trimming cost V 9 bases and J 9 bases; bases outside gene matches: 5. The CDR3 loop reads CARTSGRAGEQFF. The CDR3 DNA reads TGTGCCAGAACTAGCGGGAGGGCTGGTGAGCAGTTCTTC.

This clonotype was counted many times. The rearrangement joins TRBV5-5 to TRBJ2-7; TRBD2 matches 11 bases. CDR1 and CDR2 (germline): SGHKS, YYEKEE (reference sequence). Unmatched junction bases numbered 11, after V lost 2 bases and J lost 4 bases. This CDR3 has 17 amino acids. CDR3 bases: TGTGCCAGCAGCTTAGGGCTAGCGGGGGGCTGGCGGTACGAGCAGTACTTC. Its protein is CASSLGLAGGWRYEQYF.

This clonotype was seen repeatedly, ten times or more. This chain uses TRBV4-3 with TRBJ2-7, with 8 bases identical to TRBD2. Trimming removed 0 bases from V and 2 bases from J; junction bases left unmatched: 6. The CDR3 spans 16 residues. Germline assignment: CDR1 LGHNA and CDR2 YSLEER. The CDR3 sequence is CASSQDLAAGAYEQYF. The CDR3, as DNA: TGCGCCAGCAGCCAAGATTTGGCAGCGGGAGCCTACGAGCAGTACTTC.

This clonotype was observed many times. The gene calls are TRBV4-3 and TRBJ1-1; D gene uncertain. The germline CDR1 and CDR2 sequences are LGHNA and YSLEER. This CDR3 region has 13 residues. V lost 2 bases and J 4 bases, leaving 8 bases between the germline ends. The CDR3 sequence: CASSQRSSTEAFF. DNA of the CDR3: TGCGCCAGCAGCCAACGTTCAAGCACTGAAGCTTTCTTT.